Listed below are T cell receptor beta chains from one sample, sequenced in a study of Tregs in tolerant kidney transplant recipients. Libraries were prepared by immunoSEQ multiplex PCR; TCRdb keeps only in-frame clonotypes and omits some of them. The profile covers some 240,000 clones, with 84% appearing a single time and around 0.61% taken by the ten largest. Sequencing was carried out using CD4+ T cells from blood. Receptor source: a human donor in good health. CDR3s include the opening cysteine and the closing phenylalanine or tryptophan. A D gene is named only where the DNA matches it firmly. A row's size may be missing; if present it is once, few, many or a size class.

.	.	TRBV7-9	TRBJ1-5	TGTGCCAGCAGCTCTTCGGGACTAGGGGCCGGGCCCCAGCATTTT	CASSSSGLGAGPQHF
.	.	TRBV30	TRBJ1-4	TGTGCCTGGAGTGAGAACATTCTACGCGAAAAACTGTTTTTT	CAWSENILREKLFF
.	.	TRBV7-8	TRBJ2-5	TGTGCCAGCAGCTTAGCAGGTGGAGAGACCCAGTACTTC	CASSLAGGETQYF
.	.	TRBV6-6	TRBJ2-1	TGTGCCAGCAGTTACTGGGGGTCGGAGCAGTTCTTC	CASSYWGSEQFF
.	TRBD1	TRBV6-5	TRBJ1-1	TGTGCCAGCAGTAAAGGGGGCAGTTACACTGAAGCTTTCTTT	CASSKGGSYTEAFF
.	.	TRBV7-7	TRBJ2-6	TGTGCCAGCAGCGCCGGGACGGCCGGGGCCAACGTCCTGACTTTC	CASSAGTAGANVLTF
once	TRBD1	TRBV7-2	TRBJ1-5	TGTGCCAGCAGCCGGGGGCGGGACAGGGGGCGGCAGCCCCAGCATTTT	CASSRGRDRGRQPQHF
.	.	TRBV5-1	TRBJ1-4	TGCGCCAGCAGCTTGGGGTATGGTAATGAAAAACTGTTTTTT	CASSLGYGNEKLFF
.	.	TRBV6-1	TRBJ1-5	TGTGCCAGCACTTCGACAGTTAGCAATCAGCCCCAGCATTTT	CASTSTVSNQPQHF
.	TRBD1	TRBV5-1	TRBJ1-1	TGCGCCAGCAGACCCGGGACAGGGGTGAACACTGAAGCTTTCTTT	CASRPGTGVNTEAFF
.	TRBD2	TRBV4-1	TRBJ2-5	TGCGCCAGCAGCCAAGCGGGACTAGCGAGAGAGACCCAGTACTTC	CASSQAGLARETQYF
few	.	TRBV15	TRBJ2-2	TGTGCCACCAGCAGAGAGCACTACACCGGGGAGCTGTTTTTT	CATSREHYTGELFF
.	.	TRBV11-3	TRBJ2-7	TGTGCCAGCAGCTTAGGGCTAGCGAAAAACAACGAGCAGTACTTC	CASSLGLAKNNEQYF
.	.	TRBV18	TRBJ1-5	TGTGCCAGCTCACCCGCTTCAGTTGACAATCAGCCCCAGCATTTT	CASSPASVDNQPQHF
.	TRBD1	TRBV5-1	TRBJ1-1	TGCGCCAGCAGCCAGACAGGGCTGGACACTGAAGCTTTCTTT	CASSQTGLDTEAFF
.	TRBD2	TRBV5-1	TRBJ2-2	TGCGCCAGCAGCGAAGGACTAGCTAGCGGGGAGCTGTTTTTT	CASSEGLASGELFF
.	.	TRBV7-3	TRBJ2-5	TGTGCCAGCAGCTTAAGGGCTAGCCTACAAGAGACCCAGTACTTC	CASSLRASLQETQYF
.	.	TRBV30	TRBJ2-1	TGTGCCTGGAGTGGTTACGACAATGAGCAGTTCTTC	CAWSGYDNEQFF
once	.	TRBV29-1	TRBJ1-1	TGCAGCGTTGTAGGAGGGAGGGCCACTGAAGCTTTCTTT	CSVVGGRATEAFF
.	.	TRBV7-8	TRBJ2-7	TGTGCCAGCAGCTTAGAGGGGGGGCCGGACGAGCAGTACTTC	CASSLEGGPDEQYF
once	.	TRBV7-7	TRBJ2-2	TGTGCTAGCAGCTTAGGGTCCGGGGAGCTGTTTTTT	CASSLGSGELFF
.	TRBD1	TRBV5-1	TRBJ2-5	TGCGCCAGCAGCTTGTTAAATAGGTCAGGGGGCTTAGGGTGGGAGACCCAGTACTTC	CASSLLNRSGGLGWETQYF
.	TRBD2	TRBV5-1	TRBJ2-7	TGCGCCAGCAGGGCGGGGGTCGGGGATACCTACGAGCAGTACTTC	CASRAGVGDTYEQYF
.	.	TRBV6-5	TRBJ2-7	TGTGCCAGCAGTTATGGACCCTCTCCCTACGGGCAGTACTTC	CASSYGPSPYGQYF
.	.	TRBV6-1	TRBJ2-3	TGTGCCAGCCAACGGGGGTTCGTAACAGATACGCAGTATTTT	CASQRGFVTDTQYF
.	.	TRBV15	TRBJ2-1	TGTGCCACCAGCAGAGGGCCCGCCTCGAGCTCCTACAATGAGCAGTTCTTC	CATSRGPASSSYNEQFF
few	.	TRBV30	TRBJ2-7	TGTGCCTGGAGTGACCCGACAGCGCCTCCCTACGAGCAGTACTTC	CAWSDPTAPPYEQYF
.	.	TRBV5-1	TRBJ1-3	TGCGCCAGCAGCTTGGACCTCTCTGGAAACACCATATATTTT	CASSLDLSGNTIYF
.	TRBD2	TRBV27	TRBJ2-3	TGTGCCAGCAGTACGCTAGCGGTTTACACAGATACGCAGTATTTT	CASSTLAVYTDTQYF
few	TRBD1	TRBV27	TRBJ1-5	TGTGCCAGCAGTTCCCAGGGGGCCGGGCAGCCCCAGCATTTT	CASSSQGAGQPQHF
.	.	TRBV19	TRBJ2-4	TGTGCCAGTAGTATTCAGGCTCTGGGAAACATTCAGTACTTC	CASSIQALGNIQYF
.	.	TRBV10-3	TRBJ1-1	TGTGCCATCAGTGAGACTAAGAACACTGAAGCTTTCTTT	CAISETKNTEAFF
.	.	TRBV2	TRBJ1-3	TGTGCCAGCACCACCAGAAGCAGCTCTGGAAACACCATATATTTT	CASTTRSSSGNTIYF
.	TRBD1	TRBV15	TRBJ1-1	TGTGCCACCAGCAGAGGGGGGACAGACAAGTCAAAGGGAGCCTTCTTT	CATSRGGTDKSKGAFF
.	.	TRBV10-3	TRBJ1-4	TGTGCCATCAGAGACAGTCTTAATGAAAAACTGTTTTTT	CAIRDSLNEKLFF
.	.	TRBV11-3	TRBJ2-2	TGTGCTCCAGGGGGGTTAGCGTTGAACACCGGGGAGCTGTTTTTT	CAPGGLALNTGELFF
.	.	TRBV18	TRBJ2-7	TGTGCCAGCTCACGTTCGTACGGGCTCTACGAGCAGTACTTC	CASSRSYGLYEQYF
.	.	TRBV18	TRBJ1-2	TGTGCCAGCTCACCACCGGGAACCCTAAGGGACGTCTATGGCTACACCTTC	CASSPPGTLRDVYGYTF
.	.	TRBV15	TRBJ2-3	TGTGCCACCAGCAGGGACAGAGGGACAGATACGCAGTATTTT	CATSRDRGTDTQYF
.	.	TRBV30	TRBJ2-7	TGTGCCTGGAGCGGAATACCTAGGAACGAGCAGTACTTC	CAWSGIPRNEQYF
.	.	TRBV11-2	TRBJ2-1	TGTGCCAGCAGCTTAGGCCCCTCCTACAATGAGCAGTTCTTC	CASSLGPSYNEQFF
.	.	TRBV5-6	TRBJ2-3	TGTGCCAGCAGCCAGTCCGGGACGGCTAGCACAGATACGCAGTATTTT	CASSQSGTASTDTQYF
few	.	TRBV10-1	TRBJ1-1	TGCGCCAGCAGTGAAGGGCCCAAGAACACTGAAGCTTTCTTT	CASSEGPKNTEAFF
.	.	TRBV6-5	TRBJ2-3	TGTGCCAGCAGTTACTCGACGGCAGATACGCAGTATTTT	CASSYSTADTQYF
.	.	TRBV25-1	TRBJ1-2	TGTGCCAGCAGTGAATATGGCCCAGGGTTCGGCTATGGCTACACCTTC	CASSEYGPGFGYGYTF
.	.	TRBV5-1	TRBJ1-1	TGCGCCAGCAGCTTGCAGGGCATGAACACTGAAGCTTTCTTT	CASSLQGMNTEAFF
few	.	TRBV18	TRBJ1-2	TGTGCCAGCTCACCGGGGGGCAGCGACTATGGCTACACCTTC	CASSPGGSDYGYTF
.	.	TRBV30	TRBJ2-3	TGTGCCTGGAGTGTCGGCAACACAGATACGCAGTATTTT	CAWSVGNTDTQYF
.	.	TRBV5-1	TRBJ2-3	TGCGCCAGCAGCTTCCTTGGAACCACAGATACGCAGTATTTT	CASSFLGTTDTQYF
.	.	TRBV7-6	TRBJ2-3	TGTGCCAGCAGCTTAGACCCCCGGTCAGATACGCAGTATTTT	CASSLDPRSDTQYF
.	.	TRBV30	TRBJ1-5	TGTGCCTGGAGTGTAGGCAGGGTTTTTCCACAGCCCCAGCATTTT	CAWSVGRVFPQPQHF
few	.	TRBV4-2	TRBJ1-2	TGTGCCAGCAGCCAAGAAGGGCACGTGAACTATGGCTACACCTTC	CASSQEGHVNYGYTF